This T cell receptor (beta chain) was captured in a study of OX40 agonist ivuxolimab in advanced cancers. Of note for this clone: An end of the junction differs from the germline gene, which may be a read error.

The CDR3 runs to 15 residues. Per the germline V gene, CDR1 is SSHAT and CDR2 is FNYEAQ (reference sequence). The repertoire was sequenced with immunoSEQ multiplex PCR; TCRdb's copy has only in-frame clones and lacks some. The data contain tens of thousands of clones, around 85% of them singletons. The rearrangement joins TRBV7-7 to TRBJ2-5; D gene ambiguous. The TCR originated in an adult with an advanced solid tumor such as melanoma, head and neck, liver or kidney cancer. Material: CD4+ or CD8+ T cells sorted from blood, obtained in a trial of the OX40 agonist ivuxolimab. The CDR3 here is CASSWAGGSQETQYF. CDR3 sequence (DNA): TGTGCTAGCAGCTGGGCCGGCGGTAGCCAAGAGACCCAGTACTTC.